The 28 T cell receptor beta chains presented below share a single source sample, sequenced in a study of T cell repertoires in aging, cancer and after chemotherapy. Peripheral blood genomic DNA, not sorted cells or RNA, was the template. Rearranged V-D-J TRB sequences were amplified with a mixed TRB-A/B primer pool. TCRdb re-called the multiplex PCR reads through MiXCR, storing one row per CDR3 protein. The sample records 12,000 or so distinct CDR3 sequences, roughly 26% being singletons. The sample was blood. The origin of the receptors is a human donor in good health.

Here the CDR3 DNA reads TGTGCCAGCACCCCGGGACAGGCCCTTGGCTACACCTTC. The encoded protein is CASTPGQALGYTF. This chain connects TRBV6-2 or TRBV6-3 to TRBJ1-2, with 8 bases that match TRBD1. Per the germline V gene, CDR1 is MNHEY and CDR2 is SVGEGT. CDR3 length: 13 amino acids. V trimming: 7 bases; J trimming: 7 bases; junction bases outside the gene matches: 8.

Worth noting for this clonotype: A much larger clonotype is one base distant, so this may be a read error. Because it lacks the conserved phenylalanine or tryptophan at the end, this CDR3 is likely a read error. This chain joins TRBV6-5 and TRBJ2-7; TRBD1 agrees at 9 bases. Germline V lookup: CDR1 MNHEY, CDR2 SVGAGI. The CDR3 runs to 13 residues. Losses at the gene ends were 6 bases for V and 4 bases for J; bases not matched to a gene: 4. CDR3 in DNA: TGTGCCAGCAGCCGCGACAGGGGGTACGAGCAGTACTTA. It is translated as CASSRDRGYEQYL.

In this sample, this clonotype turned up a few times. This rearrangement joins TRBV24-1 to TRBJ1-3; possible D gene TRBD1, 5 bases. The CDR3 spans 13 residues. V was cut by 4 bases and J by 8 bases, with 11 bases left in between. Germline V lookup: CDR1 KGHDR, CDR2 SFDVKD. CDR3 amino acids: CATSDGGGYTIYF. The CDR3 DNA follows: TGTGCCACCAGTGACGGCGGGGGTTACACCATATATTTT.

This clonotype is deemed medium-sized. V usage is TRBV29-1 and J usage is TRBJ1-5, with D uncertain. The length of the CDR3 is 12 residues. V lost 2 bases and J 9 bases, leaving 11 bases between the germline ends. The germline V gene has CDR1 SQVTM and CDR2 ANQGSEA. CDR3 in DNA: TGCAGCGTTGAACCTCACTCTGGGCCCCAGCATTTT. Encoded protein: CSVEPHSGPQHF.

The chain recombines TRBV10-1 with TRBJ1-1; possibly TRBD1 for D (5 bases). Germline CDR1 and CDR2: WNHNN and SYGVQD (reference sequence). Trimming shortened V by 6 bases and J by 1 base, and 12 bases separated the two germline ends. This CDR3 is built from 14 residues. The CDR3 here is CASSMTTGNTEAFF. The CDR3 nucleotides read TGCGCCAGCAGCATGACCACAGGGAACACTGAAGCTTTCTTT.

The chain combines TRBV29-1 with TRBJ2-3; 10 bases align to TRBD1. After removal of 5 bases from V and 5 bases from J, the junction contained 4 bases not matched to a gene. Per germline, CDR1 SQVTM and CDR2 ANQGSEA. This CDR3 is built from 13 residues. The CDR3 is CSVSGQGLDTQYF. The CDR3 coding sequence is TGCAGCGTTTCGGGACAGGGGTTAGATACGCAGTATTTT.

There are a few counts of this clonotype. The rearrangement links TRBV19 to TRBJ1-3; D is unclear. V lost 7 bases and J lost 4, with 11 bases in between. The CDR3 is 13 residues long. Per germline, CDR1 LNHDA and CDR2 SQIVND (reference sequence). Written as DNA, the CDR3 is TGTGCCAGTAACCCGACTGGGGGAAACACCATATATTTT. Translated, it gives CASNPTGGNTIYF. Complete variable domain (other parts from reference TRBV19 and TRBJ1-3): DGGITQSPKYLFRKEGQNVTLSCEQNLNHDAMYWYRQDPGQGLRLIYYSQIVNDFQKGDIAEGYSVSREKKESFPLTVTSAQKNPTAFYLCASNPTGGNTIYFGEGSWLTVV.

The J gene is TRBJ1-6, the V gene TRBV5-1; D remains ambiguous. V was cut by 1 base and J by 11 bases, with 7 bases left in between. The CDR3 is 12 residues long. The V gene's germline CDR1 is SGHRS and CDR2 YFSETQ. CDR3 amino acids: CASSLPGTPLHF. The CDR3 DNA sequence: TGCGCCAGCAGCTTGCCGGGAACACCCCTCCACTTT.

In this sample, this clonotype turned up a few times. This CDR3 is CASSWQGGTGGNQPQHF. DNA of the CDR3: TGTGCCAGTAGTTGGCAGGGAGGAACGGGCGGCAATCAGCCCCAGCATTTT. The rearrangement joins TRBV19 to TRBJ1-5; possible D gene TRBD1, 5 bases. Germline loops: CDR1 LNHDA, CDR2 SQIVND (reference sequence). The V end was cut by 5 bases, the J end by 2 bases, with 19 bases between. The length of the CDR3 is 17 residues.

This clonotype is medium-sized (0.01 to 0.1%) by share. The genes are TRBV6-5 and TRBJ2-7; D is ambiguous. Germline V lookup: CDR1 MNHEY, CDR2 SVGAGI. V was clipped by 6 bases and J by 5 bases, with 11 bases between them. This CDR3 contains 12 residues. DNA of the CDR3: TGTGCCAGCAGCCGATCAGCCCACGAGCAGTACTTC. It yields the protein CASSRSAHEQYF.

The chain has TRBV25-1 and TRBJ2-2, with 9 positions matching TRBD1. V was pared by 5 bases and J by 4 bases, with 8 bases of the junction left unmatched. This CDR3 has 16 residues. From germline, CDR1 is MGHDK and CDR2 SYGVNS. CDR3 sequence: CASSTLWGQGTGELFF. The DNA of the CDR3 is TGTGCCAGCAGTACCTTGTGGGGACAGGGCACCGGGGAGCTGTTTTTT.

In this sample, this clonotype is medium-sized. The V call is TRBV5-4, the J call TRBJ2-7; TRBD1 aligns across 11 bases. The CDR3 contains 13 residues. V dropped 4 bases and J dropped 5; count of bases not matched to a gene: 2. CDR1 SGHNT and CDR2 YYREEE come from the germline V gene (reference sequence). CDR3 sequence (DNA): TGTGCCAGCAGCGCGGACAGGGGGCACGAGCAGTACGTC. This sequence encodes CASSADRGHEQYV.

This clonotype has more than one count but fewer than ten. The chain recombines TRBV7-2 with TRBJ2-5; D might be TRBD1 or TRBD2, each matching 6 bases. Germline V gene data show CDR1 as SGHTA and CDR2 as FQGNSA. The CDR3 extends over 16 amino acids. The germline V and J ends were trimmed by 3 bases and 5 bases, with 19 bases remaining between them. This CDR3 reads CASSLGGLAYAETQYF. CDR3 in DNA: TGTGCCAGCAGCTTGGGGGGCCTAGCGTACGCCGAGACCCAGTACTTC.

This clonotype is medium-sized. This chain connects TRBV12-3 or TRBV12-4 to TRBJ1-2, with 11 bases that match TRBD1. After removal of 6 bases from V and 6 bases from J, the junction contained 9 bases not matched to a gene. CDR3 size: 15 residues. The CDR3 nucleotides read TGTGCCAGCAGCATCGGGACAGGGGGTTTGGATGGCTACACCTTC. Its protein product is CASSIGTGGLDGYTF.

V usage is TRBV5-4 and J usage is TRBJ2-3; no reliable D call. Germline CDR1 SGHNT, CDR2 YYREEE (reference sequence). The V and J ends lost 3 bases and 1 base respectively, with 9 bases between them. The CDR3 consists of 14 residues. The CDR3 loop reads CASSSLWRTDTQYF. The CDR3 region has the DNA TGTGCCAGCAGCTCCCTCTGGCGCACAGATACGCAGTATTTT. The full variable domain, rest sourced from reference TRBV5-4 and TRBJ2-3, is ETGVTQSPTHLIKTRGQQVTLRCSSQSGHNTVSWYQQALGQGPQFIFQYYREEENGRGNFPPRFSGLQFPNYSSELNVNALELDDSALYLCASSSLWRTDTQYFGPGTRLTVL.

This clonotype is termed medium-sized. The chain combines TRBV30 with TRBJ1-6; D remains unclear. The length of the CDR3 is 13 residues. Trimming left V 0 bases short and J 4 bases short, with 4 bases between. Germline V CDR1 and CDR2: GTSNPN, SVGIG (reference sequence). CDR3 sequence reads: CAWSVNYNSPLHF. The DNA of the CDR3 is TGTGCCTGGAGTGTAAATTATAATTCACCCCTCCACTTT.

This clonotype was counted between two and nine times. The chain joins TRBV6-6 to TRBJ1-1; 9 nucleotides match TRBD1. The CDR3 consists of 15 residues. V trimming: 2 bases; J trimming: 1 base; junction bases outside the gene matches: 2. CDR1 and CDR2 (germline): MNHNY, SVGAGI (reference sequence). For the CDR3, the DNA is TGTGCCAGCAGTTACACACAGGGGGCGAACACTGAAGCTTTCTTT. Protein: CASSYTQGANTEAFF.

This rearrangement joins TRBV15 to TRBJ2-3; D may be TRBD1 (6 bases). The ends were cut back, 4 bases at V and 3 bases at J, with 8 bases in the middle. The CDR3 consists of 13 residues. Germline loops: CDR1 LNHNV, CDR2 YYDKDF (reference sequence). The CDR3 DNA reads TGTGCCACCAGCATCAGGGGAACAGATACGCAGTATTTT. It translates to CATSIRGTDTQYF.

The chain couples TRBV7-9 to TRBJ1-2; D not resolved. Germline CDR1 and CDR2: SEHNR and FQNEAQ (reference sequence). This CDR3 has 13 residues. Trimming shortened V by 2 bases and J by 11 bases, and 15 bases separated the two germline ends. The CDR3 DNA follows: TGTGCCAGCAGCTTATTTGTCACGGGATGGTACACCTTC. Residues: CASSLFVTGWYTF.

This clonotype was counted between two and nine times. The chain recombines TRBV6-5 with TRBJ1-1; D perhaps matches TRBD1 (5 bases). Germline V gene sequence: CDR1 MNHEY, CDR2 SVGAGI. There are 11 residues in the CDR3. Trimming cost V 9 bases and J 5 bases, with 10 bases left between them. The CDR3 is CASTRGTEAFF. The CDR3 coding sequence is TGTGCCAGTACAAGGGGTACTGAAGCTTTCTTT.

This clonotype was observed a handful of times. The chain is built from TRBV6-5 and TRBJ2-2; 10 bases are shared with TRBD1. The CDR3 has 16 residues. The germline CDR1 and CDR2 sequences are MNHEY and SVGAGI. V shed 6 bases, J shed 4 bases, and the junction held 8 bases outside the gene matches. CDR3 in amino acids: CASSFGTGAPTGELFF. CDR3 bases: TGTGCCAGCAGCTTTGGGACAGGGGCCCCCACCGGGGAGCTGTTTTTT.

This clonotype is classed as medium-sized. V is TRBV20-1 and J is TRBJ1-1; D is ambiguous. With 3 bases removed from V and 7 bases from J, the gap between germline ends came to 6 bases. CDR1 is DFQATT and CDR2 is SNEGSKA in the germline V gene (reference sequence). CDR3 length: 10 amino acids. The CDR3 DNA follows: TGCAGTGCTAGCCCCCATGAAGCTTTCTTT. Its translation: CSASPHEAFF.

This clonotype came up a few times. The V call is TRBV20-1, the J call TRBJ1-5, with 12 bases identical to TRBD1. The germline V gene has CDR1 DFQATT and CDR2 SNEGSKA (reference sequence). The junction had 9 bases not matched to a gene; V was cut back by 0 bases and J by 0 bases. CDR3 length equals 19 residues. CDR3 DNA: TGCAGTGCTAGAGATCTCTTGGGACAGGGGGCTGGTAGCAATCAGCCCCAGCATTTT. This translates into CSARDLLGQGAGSNQPQHF.

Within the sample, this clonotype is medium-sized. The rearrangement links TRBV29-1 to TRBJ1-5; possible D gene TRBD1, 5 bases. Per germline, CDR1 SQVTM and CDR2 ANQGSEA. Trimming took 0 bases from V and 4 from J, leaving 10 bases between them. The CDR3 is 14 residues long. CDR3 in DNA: TGCAGCGTTGAAGATAACCGGGGGAATCAGCCCCAGCATTTT. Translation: CSVEDNRGNQPQHF.

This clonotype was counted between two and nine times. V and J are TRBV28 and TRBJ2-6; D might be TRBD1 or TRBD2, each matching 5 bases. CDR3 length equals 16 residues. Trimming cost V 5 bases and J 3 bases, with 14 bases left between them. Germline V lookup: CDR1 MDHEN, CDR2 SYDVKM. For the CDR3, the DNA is TGTGCCAGCAGTCCGGGGCCCCCCGATGGGGCCAACGTCCTGACTTTC. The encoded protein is CASSPGPPDGANVLTF. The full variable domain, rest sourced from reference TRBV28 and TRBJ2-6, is DVKVTQSSRYLVKRTGEKVFLECVQDMDHENMFWYRQDPGLGLRLIYFSYDVKMKEKGDIPEGYSVSREKKERFSLILESASTNQTSMYLCASSPGPPDGANVLTFGAGSRLTVL.

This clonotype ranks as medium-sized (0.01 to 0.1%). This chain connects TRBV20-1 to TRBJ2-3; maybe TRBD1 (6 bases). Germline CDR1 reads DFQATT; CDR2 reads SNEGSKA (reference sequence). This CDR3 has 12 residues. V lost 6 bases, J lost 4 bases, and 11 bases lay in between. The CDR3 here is CSATQGADTQYF. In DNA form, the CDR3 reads TGCAGTGCCACACAGGGCGCAGATACGCAGTATTTT.

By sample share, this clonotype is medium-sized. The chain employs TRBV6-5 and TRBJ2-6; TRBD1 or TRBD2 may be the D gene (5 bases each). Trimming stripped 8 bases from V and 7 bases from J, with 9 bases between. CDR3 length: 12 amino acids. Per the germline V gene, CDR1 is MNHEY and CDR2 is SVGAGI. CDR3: CASSGGANVLTF. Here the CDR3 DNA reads TGTGCCAGCTCTGGGGGAGCCAACGTCCTGACTTTC.

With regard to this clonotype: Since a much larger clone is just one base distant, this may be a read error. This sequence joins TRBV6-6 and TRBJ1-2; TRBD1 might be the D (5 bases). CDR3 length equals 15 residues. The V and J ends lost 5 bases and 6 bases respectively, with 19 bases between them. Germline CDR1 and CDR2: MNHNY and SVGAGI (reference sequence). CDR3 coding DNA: TGTGCCAGCAGTGAGCACACCGGGACGTGGGATGGCTACACCTTC. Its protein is CASSEHTGTWDGYTF.